This T cell receptor (beta chain) was obtained from a study of Graves' ophthalmopathy and Graves' hyperthyroidism (dated by TCRdb to 2016 to 2019). In the study overall: Peripheral blood was collected at initial diagnosis, before any treatment. For independent validation, a separate cohort was made up of some 18 hyperthyroidism patients plus 17 patients who later progressed from hyperthyroidism to ophthalmopathy. In total, 135 blood samples were TCR-sequenced: under 45 ophthalmopathy, 80 or so hyperthyroidism and some 17 hyperthyroidism-to-ophthalmopathy patients. TCR beta repertoire signatures were used to distinguish Graves' ophthalmopathy from Graves' hyperthyroidism and to predict progression to ophthalmopathy. In more than five hyperthyroidism patients, the T-cell repertoires found in thyroid tissue were compared with those found in blood. Following sample collection, hyperthyroidism patients were given methimazole at a starting dose of 30 mg daily, and ophthalmopathy patients were given high-dose intravenous methylprednisolone. To explore V-J signatures that separate ophthalmopathy from hyperthyroidism, a discovery set of about 100 patients was enrolled, consisting of approximately 44 with ophthalmopathy and 55 to 65 with stable hyperthyroidism.

General study outcomes and caveats: Among expanded thyroid clonotypes with frequency above 0.001, most also showed up in blood, which suggests that blood repertoires may reflect the thyroid immune response. In validation, the model predicted ophthalmopathy progression with about 71% sensitivity and roughly 72% specificity; more than ten predicted patients were CT-confirmed with GO in a median of approximately six months. No statistical method was used to predetermine the sample size, and group allocation was not hidden from the investigators. In cross-validation, the 13-signature model distinguished ophthalmopathy from stable hyperthyroidism with almost 90% sensitivity and about 84% specificity, and in the test set the corresponding values were approximately 79% and 70%.

For repertoire sequencing, TCR beta CDR3 regions were amplified from RNA transcripts. The first round was an RT-PCR using HTBI primers with the Qiagen OneStep RT-PCR kit, and this first round was followed by a second-round multiplex PCR, then size selection and purification. Sequencing of the libraries was carried out on an Illumina HiSeq2000 in paired-end mode with 100 bp reads. For the original study's pipeline: Reads were processed with SOAPnuke, discarding reads with adapters, uncalled bases, mean Phred below 15, or no exact constant-primer or identifier match. High-quality paired reads were merged with COPE v1.2.5. Each unique nucleotide sequence was defined as a clonotype, and clonotypes were aligned to IMGT TRB V, D and J references with MiTCR v1.1. Analysis was restricted to V-J combinations with a frequency above 0.0001, which covered 98% to 99.2% of repertoires. A TCR clonal expansion and chaos score per V-J combination was defined as the ratio of F50 clonal expansion to chaos observed in the TCRdist matrix. Welch's t-statistics and random forest were used to narrow the features down to about a dozen V-J combinations, which were then fed into a naive Bayes classifier. Thyroid-blood repertoire similarity was quantified with the Morisita-Horn index. TCRdb passed the public sequencing reads through fastp at Q25 and MiXCR, retaining productive beta sequences. Rows merge per CDR3 protein into single entries with the most common DNA and genes. For this entry, the V and J calls and clone size follow TCRdb and not the study's own pipeline. Recorded for this sample are roughly 50,000 distinct CDR3 sequences; roughly 46% of them occurred a single time. 4.7% of the sample comes from the top ten.

This clonotype is deemed medium-sized (0.01 to 0.1%). The target of this receptor is not known. No base-level quality is on record; no much larger clone is a single base apart. CDR1 and CDR2 are drawn from the germline V gene (reference sequence): DFQATT, SNEGSKA. Trimming removed 3 bases from V and 4 bases from J, leaving 7 bases between the germline ends. From the cysteine through the phenylalanine, the CDR3 covers 11 amino acids. CDR3 DNA is the only sequence kept; it has 33 bases, read in frame from the first base. Patients with ophthalmopathy had moderately to severely active disease, with a Clinical Activity Score of 3 or more, a NOSPECS grade of 4 or more, and a disease duration of less than 3 months. Patients were excluded if they had other autoimmune diseases, uncontrolled infections, pregnancy or lactation. Clinical symptoms, serum thyroxine, TRAb, thyroid ultrasound and orbital computed tomography formed the basis of the diagnosis. PBMCs were isolated from approximately 10 ml of fresh peripheral blood by Ficoll-Paque density gradient centrifugation. Total RNA was extracted using Trizol reagent, and RNA quality was checked on an Agilent 2100 Bioanalyzer.

The chain uses TRBV20-1 and TRBJ2-7, with no confidently assigned D gene. Sequenced: peripheral blood. The sequence was collected from an adult woman with Graves' ophthalmopathy. The CDR3 loop reads CSASARYEQYF. At the DNA level, the sequence is TGCAGTGCTAGTGCGCGTTACGAGCAGTACTTC.